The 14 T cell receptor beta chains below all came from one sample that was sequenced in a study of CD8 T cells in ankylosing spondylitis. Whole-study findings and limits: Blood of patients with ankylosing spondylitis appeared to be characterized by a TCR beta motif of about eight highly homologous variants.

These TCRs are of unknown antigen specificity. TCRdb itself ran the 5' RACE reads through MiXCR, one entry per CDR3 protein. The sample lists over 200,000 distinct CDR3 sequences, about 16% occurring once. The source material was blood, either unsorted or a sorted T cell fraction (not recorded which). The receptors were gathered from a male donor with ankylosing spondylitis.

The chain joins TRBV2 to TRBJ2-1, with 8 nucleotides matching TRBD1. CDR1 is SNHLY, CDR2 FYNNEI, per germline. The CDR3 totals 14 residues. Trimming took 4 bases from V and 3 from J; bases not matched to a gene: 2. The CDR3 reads CASSAGGLYNEQFF. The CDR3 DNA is TGTGCCAGCAGTGCAGGGGGCCTCTACAATGAGCAGTTCTTC.

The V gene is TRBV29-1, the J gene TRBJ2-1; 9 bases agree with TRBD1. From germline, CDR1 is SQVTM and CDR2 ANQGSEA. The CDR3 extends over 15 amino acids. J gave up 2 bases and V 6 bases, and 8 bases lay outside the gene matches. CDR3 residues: CSVGDRVLTYNEQFF. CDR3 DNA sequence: TGCAGCGTGGGGGACAGGGTACTAACCTACAATGAGCAGTTCTTC.

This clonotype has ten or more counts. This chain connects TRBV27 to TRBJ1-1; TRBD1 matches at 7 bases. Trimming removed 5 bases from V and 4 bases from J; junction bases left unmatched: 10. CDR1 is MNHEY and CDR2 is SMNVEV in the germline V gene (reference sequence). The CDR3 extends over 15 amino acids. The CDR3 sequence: CASSPQGTGTTEAFF. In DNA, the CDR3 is TGTGCCAGCAGTCCACAGGGGACGGGTACCACTGAAGCTTTCTTT.

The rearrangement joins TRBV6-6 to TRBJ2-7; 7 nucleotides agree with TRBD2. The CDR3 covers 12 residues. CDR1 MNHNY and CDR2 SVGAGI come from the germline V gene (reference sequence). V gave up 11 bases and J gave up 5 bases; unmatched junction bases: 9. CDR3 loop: CASGGGRDEQYF. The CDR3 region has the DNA TGTGCCTCGGGGGGAGGAAGAGACGAGCAGTACTTC.

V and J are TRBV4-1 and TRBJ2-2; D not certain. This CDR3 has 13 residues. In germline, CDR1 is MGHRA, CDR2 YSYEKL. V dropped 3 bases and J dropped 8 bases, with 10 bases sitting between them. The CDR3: CASSQRDAGELFF. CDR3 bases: TGCGCCAGCAGCCAGAGAGACGCGGGGGAGCTGTTTTTT.

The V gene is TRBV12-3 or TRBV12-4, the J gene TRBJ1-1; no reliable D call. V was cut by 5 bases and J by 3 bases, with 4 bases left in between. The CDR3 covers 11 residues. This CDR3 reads CASSVDTEAFF. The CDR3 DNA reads TGTGCCAGCAGTGTTGACACTGAAGCTTTCTTT.

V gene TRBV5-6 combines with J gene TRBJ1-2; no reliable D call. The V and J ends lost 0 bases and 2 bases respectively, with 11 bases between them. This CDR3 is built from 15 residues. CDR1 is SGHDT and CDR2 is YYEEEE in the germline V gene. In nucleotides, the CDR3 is TGTGCCAGCAGCTTGGGCGGACTGGGAAACTATGGCTACACCTTC. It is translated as CASSLGGLGNYGYTF.

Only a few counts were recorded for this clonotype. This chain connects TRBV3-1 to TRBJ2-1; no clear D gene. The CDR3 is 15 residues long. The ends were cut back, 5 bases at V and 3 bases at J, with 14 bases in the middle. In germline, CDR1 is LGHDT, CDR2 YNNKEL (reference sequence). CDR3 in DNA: TGTGCCAGCAGCGTAAGCTGGTCGGTCTACAATGAGCAGTTCTTC. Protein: CASSVSWSVYNEQFF.

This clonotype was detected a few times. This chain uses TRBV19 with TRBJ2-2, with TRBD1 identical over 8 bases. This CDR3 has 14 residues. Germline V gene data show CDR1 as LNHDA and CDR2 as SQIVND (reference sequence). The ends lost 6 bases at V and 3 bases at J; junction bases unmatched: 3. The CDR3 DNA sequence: TGTGCCAGTAGGACAGGGGATTACACCGGGGAGCTGTTTTTT. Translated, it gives CASRTGDYTGELFF.

For the CDR3, the DNA is TGCGCCAGCAGGCTCGAGGGGGCAGGTGAGCAGTACTTC. Translated: CASRLEGAGEQYF. The chain recombines TRBV5-1 with TRBJ2-7, with TRBD1 matching 7 bases. V shed 5 bases and J 7 bases; nucleotides not matched to a gene: 9. The germline gives CDR1 SGHRS, CDR2 YFSETQ. This CDR3 spans 13 amino acids.

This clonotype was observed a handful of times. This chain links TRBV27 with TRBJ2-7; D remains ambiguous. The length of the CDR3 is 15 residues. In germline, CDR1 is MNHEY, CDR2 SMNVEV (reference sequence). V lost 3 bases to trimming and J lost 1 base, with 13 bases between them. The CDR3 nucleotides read TGTGCCAGCAGTTTGAGCCCGACGCTTTCCTACGAGCAGTACTTC. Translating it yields CASSLSPTLSYEQYF.

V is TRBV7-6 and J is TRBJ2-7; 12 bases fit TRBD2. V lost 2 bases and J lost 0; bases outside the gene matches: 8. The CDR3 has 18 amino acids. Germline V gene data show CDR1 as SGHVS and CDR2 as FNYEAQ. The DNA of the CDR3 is TGTGCCAGCAGCTTATCGGGGACTAGCGGGTCTAGCTCCTACGAGCAGTACTTC. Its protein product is CASSLSGTSGSSSYEQYF.

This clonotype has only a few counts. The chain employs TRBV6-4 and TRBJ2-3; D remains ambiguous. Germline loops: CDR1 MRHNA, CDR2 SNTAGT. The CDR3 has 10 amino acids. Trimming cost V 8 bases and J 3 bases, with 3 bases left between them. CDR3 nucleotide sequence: TGTGCCAGCGCAACAGATACGCAGTATTTT. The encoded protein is CASATDTQYF.

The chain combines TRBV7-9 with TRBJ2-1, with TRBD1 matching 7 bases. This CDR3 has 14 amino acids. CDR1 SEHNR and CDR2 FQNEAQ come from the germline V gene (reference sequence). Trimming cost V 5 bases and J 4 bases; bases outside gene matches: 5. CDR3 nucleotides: TGTGCCAGCAGCCTCGGGACAGCGTACAATGAGCAGTTCTTC. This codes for CASSLGTAYNEQFF.